What follows are 25 T cell receptor beta chains derived from one specimen sequenced in a study of radiation and T cells in renal cell carcinoma. Time point described: blood 4 weeks post-SBRT, at nephrectomy. The treatment here: 15 Gy SBRT to primary tumor, nephrectomy 4 weeks later. Sequenced by immunoSEQ multiplex PCR; TCRdb stores in-frame clones only, minus some. Here the sample spans around 45,000 clones, roughly 80% being singletons. The sequencing here drew on blood, taken from a patient whose treatment included radiotherapy and nephrectomy. These receptors all come from a woman aged 70-85 years with renal cell carcinoma.

The sample holds one count of this clone. This chain links TRBV19 with TRBJ1-5; D is unclear. CDR1 and CDR2 from the germline V gene are LNHDA and SQIVND (reference sequence). The length of the CDR3 is 15 residues. The V end lost 10 bases, the J end lost 5 bases, and 21 bases lay between the germline ends. Here the CDR3 DNA reads TGTGCCACCAACTCACTAATGAGGCGGGATCAGCCCCAGCATTTT. Translated, it gives CATNSLMRRDQPQHF.

This clone turned up a few times. The J gene is TRBJ2-3, the V gene TRBV7-6; no clear D gene. V was pared by 4 bases and J by 1 base, with 21 bases between. Germline CDR1 reads SGHVS; CDR2 reads FNYEAQ. The CDR3 length is 18 residues. The CDR3 loop is CASSSQYASLRGTDTQYF. CDR3 nucleotides: TGTGCCAGCAGCTCGCAGTATGCAAGCCTCCGGGGCACAGATACGCAGTATTTT.

This chain links TRBV27 with TRBJ2-1; 12 bases fit TRBD2. The germline V gene encodes CDR1 MNHEY and CDR2 SMNVEV (reference sequence). V dropped 5 bases and J dropped 9; count of bases not matched to a gene: 5. CDR3 length: 14 amino acids. CDR3 residues: CASSRSSGGAEQFF. The CDR3 nucleotides read TGTGCCAGCAGTAGGTCTAGCGGGGGGGCTGAGCAGTTCTTC.

CDR3 in DNA: TGTGCCAGCAGCTTAGGAGGGGCGGAGCTTTGGGGTGAGCAGTTCTTC. Protein: CASSLGGAELWGEQFF. The V call is TRBV7-9, the J call TRBJ2-1; D possibly uses TRBD1 or TRBD2 (5 bases each). Germline V gene sequence: CDR1 SEHNR, CDR2 FQNEAQ (reference sequence). Trimming stripped 1 base from V and 9 bases from J, with 19 bases between. This CDR3 is built from 16 residues.

V and J are TRBV7-9 and TRBJ1-4, with D perhaps matching TRBD1 (6 bases). The CDR3 has 12 amino acids. Germline V lookup: CDR1 SEHNR, CDR2 FQNEAQ (reference sequence). With 5 bases removed from V and 13 bases from J, the gap between germline ends came to 14 bases. The CDR3: CASSSTGQRLFF. CDR3 DNA: TGTGCCAGCAGCAGTACAGGGCAGAGACTGTTTTTT.

This clone showed up just a few times. V and J are TRBV27 and TRBJ2-2; 7 bases match TRBD1. CDR3 length: 15 amino acids. CDR1 MNHEY and CDR2 SMNVEV come from the germline V gene (reference sequence). The V gene end was trimmed by 4 bases and the J gene end by 6 bases; junction bases not matched to a gene: 8. The CDR3 loop is CASSSTRQGAGELFF. In DNA, the CDR3 is TGTGCCAGCAGTTCTACCCGACAGGGCGCCGGGGAGCTGTTTTTT.

The chain uses TRBV7-6 and TRBJ2-1; the D gene is possibly TRBD1 (6 bases). Trimming took off 5 bases at V and 3 bases at J, with 14 bases between the two ends. Germline V gene sequence: CDR1 SGHVS, CDR2 FNYEAQ. The CDR3 sequence is 15 residues long. CDR3 DNA sequence: TGTGCCAGCAGCCCCCCCGGGACACACTACAATGAGCAGTTCTTC. This codes for CASSPPGTHYNEQFF.

This chain links TRBV5-1 with TRBJ1-2; no reliable D call. The germline V gene has CDR1 SGHRS and CDR2 YFSETQ. V lost 0 bases and J lost 8, with 11 bases in between. This CDR3 is built from 13 residues. The CDR3 spells CASSLAAVEGYTF. In DNA form, the CDR3 reads TGCGCCAGCAGCTTGGCCGCGGTGGAGGGCTACACCTTC. The entire variable domain, with the rest obtained from reference TRBV5-1 and TRBJ1-2, is as follows: KAGVTQTPRYLIKTRGQQVTLSCSPISGHRSVSWYQQTPGQGLQFLFEYFSETQRNKGNFPGRFSGRQFSNSRSEMNVSTLELGDSALYLCASSLAAVEGYTFGSGTRLTVV.

The chain couples TRBV19 to TRBJ1-5; 7 nucleotides line up with TRBD1. Germline CDR1 reads LNHDA; CDR2 reads SQIVND (reference sequence). The ends lost 9 bases at V and 8 bases at J; junction bases unmatched: 10. This CDR3 region has 13 residues. CDR3 in amino acids: CASDLRGGEPQHF. The DNA for the CDR3 is TGTGCCAGCGATCTCAGGGGGGGAGAGCCCCAGCATTTT.

The rearrangement uses TRBV5-4 and TRBJ1-3; unclear D gene. Germline V CDR1 and CDR2: SGHNT, YYREEE (reference sequence). The V end lost 0 bases, the J end lost 0 bases, and 4 bases lay between the germline ends. The CDR3 spans 14 residues. CDR3 loop: CASSLDGSGNTIYF. DNA of the CDR3: TGTGCCAGCAGCTTGGACGGCTCTGGAAACACCATATATTTT.

The V and J genes are TRBV27 and TRBJ2-1; D is undetermined. CDR3 length equals 14 residues. V was cut by 5 bases and J by 2 bases, with 10 bases left in between. Germline V gene data show CDR1 as MNHEY and CDR2 as SMNVEV (reference sequence). CDR3 protein: CASSATLTYNEQFF. As DNA, the CDR3 is TGTGCCAGCAGTGCGACTCTTACCTACAATGAGCAGTTCTTC.

This clone has only one observation. This sequence joins TRBV5-4 and TRBJ2-1, with 7 bases lining up with TRBD2. The germline gives CDR1 SGHNT, CDR2 YYREEE (reference sequence). The CDR3 totals 16 residues. V was pared by 2 bases and J by 6 bases, with 11 bases of the junction left unmatched. The CDR3 protein is CASSFGISGRGNEQFF. The CDR3 coding sequence is TGTGCCAGCAGCTTCGGTATTAGCGGGCGCGGCAATGAGCAGTTCTTC.

The chain carries TRBV2 and TRBJ2-7, with D possibly matching TRBD2 (6 bases). There are 18 residues in the CDR3. V dropped 7 bases and J dropped 3 bases, with 28 bases sitting between them. Per the germline V gene, CDR1 is SNHLY and CDR2 is FYNNEI. The CDR3 loop reads CASKSGWGGANNNYEQYF. The CDR3 DNA is TGTGCCAGCAAATCTGGGTGGGGCGGGGCAAATAATAACTACGAGCAGTACTTC.

Note on this clone: Other nucleotide sequences in the sample specify the same CDR3. The V and J genes are TRBV5-6 and TRBJ1-1; unclear D gene. The CDR3 covers 14 residues. CDR1 SGHDT and CDR2 YYEEEE come from the germline V gene. The V gene lost 4 bases and the J gene lost 5 bases, with 15 bases spanning the gap. Written as DNA, the CDR3 is TGTGCCAGCAGCCTGGGTCAGTCGCGGACTGAAGCTTTCTTT. Translating it yields CASSLGQSRTEAFF.

In its sample, this clone was seen once. This chain uses TRBV5-8 with TRBJ1-6; D not certain. Per the germline V gene, CDR1 is SGHTS and CDR2 is YDEGEE. There are 15 residues in the CDR3. Trimming left V 0 bases short and J 7 bases short, with 11 bases between. In nucleotides, the CDR3 is TGTGCCAGCAGCTTGGCCAATCTGGGGAATTCACCCCTCCACTTT. This encodes CASSLANLGNSPLHF.

The genes are TRBV5-1 and TRBJ1-1; no clear D. The CDR3 has 15 amino acids. Germline CDR1 reads SGHRS; CDR2 reads YFSETQ. V shed 0 bases and J shed 3 bases, with 12 bases lying between them. The CDR3 DNA reads as TGCGCCAGCAGCTTGGCCGGGGTTATGGACACTGAAGCTTTCTTT. It encodes CASSLAGVMDTEAFF.

This chain links TRBV27 with TRBJ2-3, with 12 bases fitting TRBD2. V lost 4 bases, J lost 2 bases, and 4 bases stayed unmatched. CDR1 is MNHEY, CDR2 SMNVEV, per germline (reference sequence). The CDR3 is made up of 16 amino acids. The CDR3 here is CASSSGLAGSTDTQYF. The CDR3 DNA is TGTGCCAGCAGTTCGGGACTAGCGGGCTCCACAGATACGCAGTATTTT.

The chain employs TRBV19 and TRBJ2-2; a possible D gene is TRBD2 (5 bases). CDR3 length equals 14 residues. CDR1 is LNHDA, CDR2 SQIVND, per germline (reference sequence). V lost 3 bases, J lost 6 bases, and 11 bases lay in between. CDR3 DNA: TGTGCCAGTAGTATCTCGCAGGAGGCCGGGGAGCTGTTTTTT. It encodes CASSISQEAGELFF.

This sequence joins TRBV4-1 and TRBJ2-5; TRBD1 aligns across 8 bases. Germline V gene lookup returns CDR1 MGHRA and CDR2 YSYEKL. The CDR3 has 15 residues. Trimming at V came to 3 bases and at J to 5 bases, leaving 8 bases not matched to a gene. The DNA for the CDR3 is TGCGCCAGCAGCCACCGACAGGGGTTTGATGAGACCCAGTACTTC. As protein: CASSHRQGFDETQYF.

This chain links TRBV7-9 with TRBJ1-1, with 7 bases lining up with TRBD1. Germline CDR1 and CDR2: SEHNR and FQNEAQ (reference sequence). J lost 6 bases, V lost 5 bases, and 12 bases had no gene match. The CDR3 extends over 15 amino acids. The DNA for the CDR3 is TGTGCCAGCAGCACACAGGGGCCCCAAGGCGCTGAAGCTTTCTTT. Translation gives CASSTQGPQGAEAFF.

The chain joins TRBV27 to TRBJ2-5, with D hard to call. This CDR3 is built from 13 residues. Trimming took 3 bases from V and 0 from J, leaving 5 bases between them. Germline CDR1 MNHEY, CDR2 SMNVEV (reference sequence). CDR3 protein: CASSFRNQETQYF. CDR3 bases: TGTGCCAGCAGTTTCCGCAACCAAGAGACCCAGTACTTC.

The chain combines TRBV5-6 with TRBJ1-1; a weak D match, TRBD1 (5 bases). Trimming removed 4 bases at V and 2 bases at J, with 27 bases between. The CDR3 spans 19 residues. Germline V gene lookup returns CDR1 SGHDT and CDR2 YYEEEE. CDR3: CASSPLIPSSGSDNTEAFF. The CDR3, as DNA: TGTGCCAGCAGCCCACTCATACCGAGTTCAGGGAGTGATAACACTGAAGCTTTCTTT.

Only one count was recorded for this clone. V and J are TRBV7-8 and TRBJ1-2; D is unresolved. Germline CDR1 is SGHVS and CDR2 is FQNEAQ. Trimming shortened V by 5 bases and J by 8 bases, and 18 bases separated the two germline ends. The CDR3 consists of 14 residues. CDR3 sequence reads: CASSPNRWGSGYTF. The CDR3 bases are TGTGCCAGCAGCCCAAACCGTTGGGGTTCGGGCTACACCTTC.

This chain uses TRBV29-1 with TRBJ2-7, with 7 nucleotides matching TRBD1. The CDR3 has 12 amino acids. V was pared by 6 bases and J by 5 bases, with 7 bases of the junction left unmatched. The germline V gene encodes CDR1 SQVTM and CDR2 ANQGSEA. The CDR3 DNA reads as TGCAGCGTGCGACAGGGACACAACGAGCAGTACTTC. Its protein product is CSVRQGHNEQYF.

As for this clone: The sample has other DNA sequences that encode this CDR3 too. The chain employs TRBV2 and TRBJ2-1; no clear D. This CDR3 comprises 15 residues. CDR1 and CDR2 from the germline V gene are SNHLY and FYNNEI. V lost 6 bases, J lost 0 bases, and 12 bases lay in between. CDR3 loop: CASRRTESSYNEQFF. In nucleotides, the CDR3 is TGTGCCAGCAGACGGACGGAGAGCTCCTACAATGAGCAGTTCTTC.